This T cell receptor (beta chain) was captured in a study of blood T cell repertoires in COVID-19 (TCRdb year 2020). Regarding the study in general: The collaborator samples originated in the United States, Italy and Spain and spanned the acute and convalescent phases of COVID-19. The samples were drawn from the first 160 participants of the ongoing ImmuneRACE study and from some 1,300 subjects provided by 6 global collaborators. The repertoires were made available in a free public database intended to serve as a resource for research on the immune response to SARS-CoV-2. Nearly every sample came with metadata listing a de-identified subject ID, COVID-19 status, age in years and sex. The prospective study material was composed of cDNA or gDNA derived from T cells, B-cell-depleted T cells, or PBMCs. Where available, HLA class I and class II types were obtained from metadata supplied by the sample provider rather than from assay-based typing. The dataset comprised deeply sampled blood TCRbeta repertoires from subjects exposed to, actively infected with, or recovered from COVID-19. Overall study results and their limits: The quantity of clinical and demographic metadata differed by source and by participant and was supplied without curation.

For CDR1 and CDR2, the germline V gene (reference sequence) lists LNHDA and SQIVND. Inclusive of the bounding cysteine and phenylalanine, the CDR3 is 16 residues long. Of the read, only the CDR3 DNA is kept; its 48 bases are in frame from base 1. The germline ends are 17 bases apart after V is trimmed by 4 bases and J by 4 bases. TCRbeta CDR3 regions were amplified from genomic DNA using the immunoSEQ Assay, a bias-controlled multiplex PCR. Per the original workflow: Within the assay, amplification of reference gene primers was used to estimate how many nucleated cells each sample contained. To quantify the absolute abundance of each unique TCRbeta CDR3 rearrangement, sequence reads were collapsed and filtered. For each sample, productive Simpson clonality was calculated as the square root of Simpson's diversity index across productive rearrangements. TCRdb limited this immuneACCESS table to in-frame rearrangements with V and J called. A share of clones is missing; checked studies link under half to unresolved V genes, and the rest is unexplained. That table supplies the V and J calls and clone size; D and trimming were determined from the DNA. Counted in this sample were about 100,000 clones; approximately 93% of them appeared once. In total, the top ten clones hold 0.97% of the sample.

With regard to this clone: Which antigen it targets is not known. The input lacks base qualities; no much larger clone sits a single base away.

Collaborating institutions collected whole blood in K2EDTA tubes following their own protocols. For TCRbeta analysis, collaborators shipped samples in one of three forms: frozen whole blood, isolated PBMCs, or DNA extracted from either of those sample types. The specimen was peripheral blood. Here the chain combines TRBV19 and TRBJ1-5; no D gene can be assigned with confidence. This receptor was obtained from a man aged 55 to 69 with acute or convalescent COVID-19. The CDR3 is CASSTLPESRNQPQHF. The DNA sequence reads TGTGCCAGTAGTACGCTCCCGGAGTCTAGGAATCAGCCCCAGCATTTT.